This T cell receptor beta chain was observed in a study of blood T cell repertoires in COVID-19. For the study at large: COVID-19 samples from acute and convalescent phases originated in the United States, Italy and Spain. The analysed material was cDNA or gDNA that came from T cells, B-cell-depleted T cells, or PBMCs.

Trimming shortened V by 1 base and J by 1 base, and 13 bases separated the two germline ends. This CDR3 has 17 amino acids. Per the germline V gene, CDR1 is SGHTA and CDR2 is FQGTGA. Per the original methods: Reference gene primers were amplified, and this amplification served to estimate nucleated cell counts. Profiled with immunoSEQ multiplex PCR; TCRdb holds only in-frame clones, not every one. V and J calls and clone size follow that table, whereas D and trimming were derived from the DNA. Of more than 250,000 clones listed, approximately 85% are singletons. The chain combines TRBV7-3 with TRBJ2-2; D is possibly TRBD2 (6 bases). The material sequenced was peripheral blood. The sequence was collected from a woman in her 50s with acute or convalescent COVID-19. The CDR3 loop is CASSLSRGTVNTGELFF. The CDR3 DNA sequence: TGTGCCAGCAGCTTAAGCCGGGGGACGGTGAACACCGGGGAGCTGTTTTTT.